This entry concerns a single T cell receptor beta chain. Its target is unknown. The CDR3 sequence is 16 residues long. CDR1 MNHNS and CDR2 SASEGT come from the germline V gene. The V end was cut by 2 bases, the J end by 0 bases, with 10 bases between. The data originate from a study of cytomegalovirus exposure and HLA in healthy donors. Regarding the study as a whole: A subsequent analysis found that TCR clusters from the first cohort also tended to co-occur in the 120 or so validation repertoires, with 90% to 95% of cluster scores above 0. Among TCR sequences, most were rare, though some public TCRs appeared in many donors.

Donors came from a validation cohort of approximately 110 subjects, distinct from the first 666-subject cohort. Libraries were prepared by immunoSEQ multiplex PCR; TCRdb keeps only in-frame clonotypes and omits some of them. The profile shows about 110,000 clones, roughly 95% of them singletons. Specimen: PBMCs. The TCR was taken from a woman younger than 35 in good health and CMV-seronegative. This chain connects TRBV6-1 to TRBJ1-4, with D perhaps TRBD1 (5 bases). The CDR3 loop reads CASSEYWGATNEKLFF. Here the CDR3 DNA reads TGTGCCAGCAGTGAATATTGGGGGGCAACTAATGAAAAACTGTTTTTT.